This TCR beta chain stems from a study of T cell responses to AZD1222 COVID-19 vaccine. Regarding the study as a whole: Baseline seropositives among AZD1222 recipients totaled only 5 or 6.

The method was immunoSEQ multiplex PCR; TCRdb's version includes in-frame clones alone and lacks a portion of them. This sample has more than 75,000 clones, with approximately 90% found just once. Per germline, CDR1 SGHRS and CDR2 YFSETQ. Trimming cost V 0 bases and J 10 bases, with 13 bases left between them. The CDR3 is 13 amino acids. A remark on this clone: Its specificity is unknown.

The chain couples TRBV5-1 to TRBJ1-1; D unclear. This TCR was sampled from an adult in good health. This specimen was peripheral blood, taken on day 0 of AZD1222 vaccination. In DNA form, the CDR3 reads TGCGCCAGCAGCTTGGAAGGAGGACGTAGAGCTTTCTTT. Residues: CASSLEGGRRAFF.